The sequence of this T cell receptor (beta chain) was determined in a study of T cells in Graves' hyperthyroidism and ophthalmopathy (dated by TCRdb to between 2017 and 2020). With respect to the entire study: Peripheral blood was collected at initial diagnosis, before any treatment. According to the paper, TCR Vbeta CDR3 sequencing was carried out on about 140 peripheral blood samples, which came from some 41 ophthalmopathy, approximately 78 hyperthyroidism and approximately 17 progressor patients. An independent validation cohort of fewer than 20 hyperthyroidism patients and approximately 17 patients who later progressed to ophthalmopathy tested prospective prediction of ophthalmopathy. The study also compared thyroid tissue and blood T-cell repertoires from more than five Graves' hyperthyroidism patients. Following sampling, methimazole starting at 30 mg daily was given to hyperthyroidism patients, and high-dose intravenous methylprednisolone was given to ophthalmopathy patients. To identify TCR V-J signatures that set the groups apart, the researchers used a discovery cohort of more than 95 patients, made up of under 45 with Graves' ophthalmopathy and 55 to 65 with stable Graves' hyperthyroidism. For training and testing, the approximately 97 patients in the discovery cohort were randomly divided in a 7:3 ratio. What the work shows at the level of the full study, not this receptor alone: Most expanded thyroid clonotypes (frequency above 0.001) were also detected in blood, a finding suggesting that blood repertoires may reflect thyroid immune responses. In validation, the model predicted progression to ophthalmopathy with roughly 70% sensitivity and around 72% specificity, a median of 6.5 months before onset. Sample size was not statistically predetermined, and blinding of investigators to group allocation was not performed. A model built on a 13 V-J signature distinguished ophthalmopathy from stable hyperthyroidism, reaching 85% to 90% sensitivity and 81.08% specificity in cross-validation and 80%/75% in testing.

A patient counted as having stable Graves' hyperthyroidism if no progression to ophthalmopathy occurred over 18 months of follow-up. Hyperthyroidism patients were newly diagnosed, had a disease duration of under 2 months, and were aged 18 to 65 years. The study excluded patients with uncontrolled infections, other autoimmune diseases, pregnancy or lactation. Diagnoses were based on clinical symptoms, serum thyroxine and TRAb, thyroid ultrasound and orbital computed tomography. Ficoll-Paque density gradient centrifugation was used to isolate PBMCs from around 9.1 ml of fresh peripheral blood. Trizol reagent was used to extract total RNA, and RNA quality was then checked on an Agilent 2100 Bioanalyzer. Amplification of TCR beta CDR3 regions was carried out from RNA transcripts. The first round of RT-PCR for the TCR CDR3 was performed with the HTBI primer set and the Qiagen OneStep RT-PCR kit. Libraries were constructed in a second round of multiplex PCR, after which size selection and purification were performed. Libraries were sequenced paired-end with 100 bp reads on an Illumina HiSeq2000. Concerning the study's data processing: SOAPnuke was used to process the raw data, throwing out any read that contained adapters or uncalled bases, had a mean Phred below 15, or lacked an exact constant-primer or identifier match. High-quality paired reads were merged with COPE v1.2.5, and unique nucleotide sequences were defined as clonotypes. MiTCR v1.1 was used to align clonotypes to the IMGT TRBV, TRBD and TRBJ reference segments. Analysis was restricted to V-J combinations with a frequency above 0.0001, which covered about 99% of repertoires. The TCS score was defined as F50 (clonal expansion) divided by E x V (chaos), with BLOSUM62-based TCRdist calculated between CDR3 peptides within each V-J. Welch's t-statistics and random forest reduced roughly 530 V-J features to around 14, which were used in a naive Bayes classifier (R e1071). The Morisita-Horn index was used to measure how similar the thyroid and blood repertoires were. TCRdb handled the public reads itself, with Q25 trimming in fastp and clone calling in MiXCR, and kept productive beta chains. Each CDR3 protein appears once, grouped with its most common genes and DNA. Here the V and J calls rest on TCRdb's processing, not on the authors' analysis. Present in this sample are hundreds of thousands of distinct CDR3 sequences, about 38% of which were seen just once. The top ten constitute about 9% of the sample.

Taken from cysteine to phenylalanine, the CDR3 has 12 residues. The read is trimmed to its CDR3 DNA, 36 bases read in frame from base 1. The CDR1 and CDR2 encoded by the germline V gene (reference sequence) are SEHNR and FQNEAQ. V has 8 bases trimmed and J has 4 bases trimmed; junction bases matching no gene number 2. This clonotype was observed at least ten times. The antigen it recognizes is unknown. Within one base of it there is no much larger clone, and no base qualities were kept. The sample was blood. This TCR came from a man aged 18 to 29 with Graves' hyperthyroidism. This chain is built from TRBV7-9 and TRBJ2-7, with TRBD1 matching 10 junction bases. The CDR3 reads CASGTGVYEQYF. The sequence in DNA is TGTGCCAGCGGGACAGGGGTTTACGAGCAGTACTTC.